The rows below give T cell receptor beta chains drawn from one sample of a study of Ad26.COV2.S vaccination and SARS-CoV-2 variants. The assay was immunoSEQ multiplex PCR, and TCRdb's table has in-frame clones only and misses some. This table holds 350,000 to 400,000 clones, around nine tenths found once. Source: peripheral blood, taken in a trial of Ad26.COV2.S vaccine versus placebo. The receptors come from a person aged 18-65 years who received the Ad26.COV2.S COVID-19 vaccine or a placebo. Both conserved end residues are part of each CDR3. D genes are given only for firm matches. Expanded clones get a size class; other rows say once, few or many, or leave the size out.

j_call	v_call	clone_size	d_call	cdr3_nt	cdr3_aa
TRBJ2-2	TRBV6-4	NA	NA	TGTGCCAGCAGTCTCGAACAGCACACCGGGGAGCTGTTTTTT	CASSLEQHTGELFF
TRBJ2-3	TRBV30	NA	TRBD2	TGTGCCTGGAGTCAATATAGCGGGAGCTTTGATACGCAGTATTTT	CAWSQYSGSFDTQYF
TRBJ2-6	TRBV7-9	NA	NA	TGTGCCAGCAGCTTAGTCACGAACTCTGGGGCCAACGTCCTGACTTTC	CASSLVTNSGANVLTF
TRBJ2-7	TRBV18	NA	TRBD1	TGTGCCAGCTCACCTACGTCCCGGGACAGTTTCTACGAGCAGTACTTC	CASSPTSRDSFYEQYF
TRBJ2-1	TRBV28	NA	NA	TGTGCCAGCAGTCTACACTCGGGGGGACAAGAAGACGCGTTCTTC	CASSLHSGGQEDAFF
TRBJ2-5	TRBV5-4	NA	NA	TGTGCCAGCAGCGGGGGGTTCAGCCCCGAGACCCAGTACTTC	CASSGGFSPETQYF
TRBJ2-2	TRBV6-5	NA	NA	TGTGCCAGCACGGGGCATGGGGACGCCGGGGAGCTGTTTTTT	CASTGHGDAGELFF
TRBJ2-6	TRBV7-9	NA	TRBD1	TGTGCCAGCAGCTTAGGAACAGGGGCCGGGGCCAACGTCCTGACTTTC	CASSLGTGAGANVLTF
TRBJ2-7	TRBV14	NA	NA	TGTGCCAGCAGCCAGGCCGGGTCCCAGGGATGGTTCGAGCAGTACTTC	CASSQAGSQGWFEQYF
TRBJ2-7	TRBV7-9	few	NA	TGTGCCAGCAGCATCGGGGACGGACGATCCTACGAGCAGTACTTC	CASSIGDGRSYEQYF
TRBJ1-6	TRBV6-2/TRBV6-3	NA	NA	TGTGCCAGCAGTTCCTTCGGAGGGGCCCGGCGGAGATCCTATAATTCACCCCTCCACTTT	CASSSFGGARRRSYNSPLHF
TRBJ2-1	TRBV12-3/TRBV12-4	NA	NA	TGTGCCAGCAGCTTAGCCAATGAGCAGTTCTTC	CASSLANEQFF
TRBJ2-5	TRBV24-1	NA	NA	TGTGCCACCAGTGATCCCGGGGGACGGCAAGAGACCCAGTACTTC	CATSDPGGRQETQYF
TRBJ2-7	TRBV10-1	NA	NA	TGCGCCAGCACCGAGGGTGGGGAGCCATTTTACGAGCAGTACTTC	CASTEGGEPFYEQYF
TRBJ2-6	TRBV27	NA	NA	TGTGCCAGCTGCATAGCGGAAGGCTCTGGGGCCAACGTCCTGACTTTC	CASCIAEGSGANVLTF
TRBJ2-7	TRBV11-1	NA	NA	TGTGCCAGCAGCTTTAGTCCCAAGGACGAGCAGTACTTC	CASSFSPKDEQYF
TRBJ1-4	TRBV6-5	once	NA	TGTGCCAGCAGTTACGACGGAGGGGGGAGGGAAAAACTGTTTTTT	CASSYDGGGREKLFF
TRBJ2-5	TRBV2	NA	NA	TGTGCCAGCAGGGTGGGCGGGACCCCGGAAGAGACCCAGTACTTC	CASRVGGTPEETQYF
TRBJ2-3	TRBV4-1	once	NA	TGCGCCAGCAGCCAAGACCGATCCCTGGCTGATACGCAGTATTTT	CASSQDRSLADTQYF
TRBJ2-5	TRBV9	NA	TRBD2	TGTGCCAGCAGCGTAGTGGCTAGCGGGAGTGAGACCCAGTACTTC	CASSVVASGSETQYF
TRBJ2-5	TRBV11-3	many	TRBD1	TGTGCCAGCAGCACCTGGACAGGGGGAATAGGGGAGACCCAGTACTTC	CASSTWTGGIGETQYF
TRBJ2-7	TRBV4-2	NA	NA	TGTGCCAGCAGCCAAGGGGAGCGAAACGAGCAGTACTTC	CASSQGERNEQYF
TRBJ1-6	TRBV7-9	NA	NA	TGTGCCAGCAGCTTTAGCAATTCACCCCTCCACTTT	CASSFSNSPLHF
TRBJ1-4	TRBV15	NA	NA	TGTGCCACCAGCAGAGCCCTCGAATTTAATGAAAAACTGTTTTTT	CATSRALEFNEKLFF
TRBJ1-1	TRBV5-1	once	TRBD1	TGCGCCAGCAGGCGTACCAGGGGGCTGACTGAAGCTTTCTTT	CASRRTRGLTEAFF
TRBJ1-3	TRBV15	few	NA	TGTGCCACCAGCAGAGACGGCTCCTCTGGAAACACCATATATTTT	CATSRDGSSGNTIYF
TRBJ2-5	TRBV7-8	NA	NA	TGTGCCAGCAGCCGTGGACTGACCCGGGTGATCGGACAAGGGACCCAGTACTTC	CASSRGLTRVIGQGTQYF
TRBJ1-3	TRBV28	NA	TRBD1	TGTGCCGGACAGGGGGCTAGTGGAAACACCATATATTTT	CAGQGASGNTIYF
TRBJ2-1	TRBV27	NA	NA	TGTGCCAGCAGTTTTCGAGCTGTCAATGAGCAGTTCTTC	CASSFRAVNEQFF
TRBJ1-1	TRBV30	NA	NA	TGTGCCTGGAGTGTACACCAGGTTGAAGCTTTCTTT	CAWSVHQVEAFF
TRBJ2-7	TRBV6-5	NA	TRBD2	TGTGCCAGCATCCCCAGGACTAGCGACGAGCAGTACTTC	CASIPRTSDEQYF
TRBJ1-4	TRBV7-2	NA	NA	TGTGCCAGCAGCTTAGCGGGGGGGGCAACAACTAATGAAAAACTGTTTTTT	CASSLAGGATTNEKLFF